One and the same sample provided the 23 T cell receptor beta chains below, sequenced in a study of shared clonotypes between healthy human individuals. Terminally differentiated effector memory CD45RA+ cells were excluded from the naive CD8 cells, which were CD45RO-negative and positively selected for CCR7. The table came from immunoSEQ multiplex PCR; TCRdb's copy has only in-frame clones and leaves some out. The repertoire holds roughly 650,000 clones, with about 95% as singletons. The sample consisted of naive CD8+ T cells sorted from blood. Receptor source: a woman in her thirties in good health.

The chain joins TRBV4-1 to TRBJ2-7; D is tentatively TRBD1 or TRBD2 (5 bases each). The CDR3 is 16 residues long. V was trimmed by 1 base and J by 6 bases, leaving 19 bases between them. The germline V gene has CDR1 MGHRA and CDR2 YSYEKL. The CDR3 loop reads CASSQVTDIARGEQYF. CDR3 DNA sequence: TGCGCCAGCAGCCAAGTGACTGATATAGCGAGGGGCGAGCAGTACTTC.

This chain uses TRBV28 with TRBJ1-1; D may be TRBD1 (5 bases). Germline lookup yields CDR1 MDHEN and CDR2 SYDVKM. The CDR3 covers 15 residues. Trimming stripped 3 bases from V and 3 bases from J, with 14 bases between. CDR3 loop: CASSFPRAGHTEAFF. The CDR3 DNA reads TGTGCCAGCAGTTTCCCCAGGGCAGGTCACACTGAAGCTTTCTTT.

This chain links TRBV19 with TRBJ2-5, with 12 bases aligning to TRBD2. V was clipped by 3 bases and J by 3 bases; unmatched bases: 2. Germline loops: CDR1 LNHDA, CDR2 SQIVND (reference sequence). The CDR3 contains 15 residues. CDR3 in amino acids: CASSMWTSGKETQYF. The DNA of the CDR3 is TGTGCCAGTAGTATGTGGACTAGCGGGAAAGAGACCCAGTACTTC.

In its sample, this clone was seen once. The chain uses TRBV19 and TRBJ2-7, with 7 bases identical to TRBD2. In germline, CDR1 is LNHDA, CDR2 SQIVND (reference sequence). V trimming: 3 bases; J trimming: 6 bases; junction bases outside the gene matches: 8. This CDR3 has 14 residues. CDR3 nucleotide sequence: TGTGCCAGTAGTATGGTGGCGGGGGTTGTCGAGCAGTACTTC. Protein product: CASSMVAGVVEQYF.

J is TRBJ2-3 and V is TRBV19, with D unresolved. Trimming stripped 0 bases from V and 6 bases from J, with 13 bases between. The CDR3 consists of 15 residues. In germline, CDR1 is LNHDA, CDR2 SQIVND (reference sequence). CDR3 sequence (DNA): TGTGCCAGTAGTATAGACCTCGAAAGCGTTGATACGCAGTATTTT. Its protein product is CASSIDLESVDTQYF.

This clone was detected once. CDR3 bases: TGTGCCACCCAGGGGTATCTAGCCAAAAACATTCAGTACTTC. This sequence encodes CATQGYLAKNIQYF. V and J are TRBV28 and TRBJ2-4, with a tentative D call TRBD1 (6 bases). Trimming left V 10 bases short and J 0 bases short, with 13 bases between. The CDR3 sequence is 14 residues long. The germline V gene encodes CDR1 MDHEN and CDR2 SYDVKM.

The chain recombines TRBV23-1 with TRBJ2-7; D possibly corresponds to TRBD1 (6 bases). TRBV23-1 belongs to the ORF category, with a function that is uncertain. There are 14 residues in the CDR3. V was cut by 0 bases and J by 5 bases, with 11 bases left in between. CDR3 sequence reads: CASSQSNRDDEQYF. CDR3 bases: TGCGCCAGCAGTCAATCGAACAGGGATGACGAGCAGTACTTC.

The chain couples TRBV28 to TRBJ1-2; 7 positions match TRBD1. The germline V gene has CDR1 MDHEN and CDR2 SYDVKM. The CDR3 contains 13 residues. Trimming removed 4 bases from V and 6 bases from J; junction bases left unmatched: 5. The CDR3, as DNA: TGTGCCAGCAGTTCAACAGGGGAGGATGGCTACACCTTC. This codes for CASSSTGEDGYTF.

The chain carries TRBV27 and TRBJ1-5, with 7 bases identical to TRBD1. V lost 5 bases, J lost 6 bases, and 4 bases stayed unmatched. The CDR3 is made up of 13 amino acids. Germline V gives CDR1 MNHEY, CDR2 SMNVEV (reference sequence). In DNA, the CDR3 is TGTGCCAGCAGTACAGGGGCGGCTCAGCCCCAGCATTTT. Its translation is CASSTGAAQPQHF.

V is TRBV28 and J is TRBJ2-5, with no clear D. TRBJ2-7 explains the end of the DNA better; the J call may be wrong. Germline CDR1 is MDHEN and CDR2 is SYDVKM. This CDR3 is 12 amino acids long. The CDR3 DNA reads as TGTGCCAGCAGTTCAACAGTTTACGAGCAGTACTTC. Translated: CASSSTVYEQYF.

This chain joins TRBV9 and TRBJ1-4; 7 positions agree with TRBD1. The CDR3 consists of 15 residues. V lost 3 bases and J lost 3; bases outside the gene matches: 5. CDR1 SGDLS and CDR2 YYNGEE come from the germline V gene. The CDR3 DNA is TGTGCCAGCAGCGCTAACAGGGGACCTAATGAAAAACTGTTTTTT. It is translated as CASSANRGPNEKLFF.

Turning to this clone: In the same sample, other DNA sequences code for this CDR3. The chain combines TRBV9 with TRBJ1-1, with a weak D call TRBD1 (5 bases). V was clipped by 0 bases and J by 0 bases, with 9 bases between them. Germline V gene lookup returns CDR1 SGDLS and CDR2 YYNGEE. This CDR3 region has 15 residues. The DNA of the CDR3 is TGTGCCAGCAGCGTAGTGAGGGGACTGAACACTGAAGCTTTCTTT. It translates to CASSVVRGLNTEAFF.

The chain has TRBV11-2 and TRBJ2-3; TRBD2 aligns across 8 bases. Germline CDR1 and CDR2: SGHAT and FQNNGV. The CDR3 covers 16 residues. V gave up 3 bases and J gave up 5 bases; unmatched junction bases: 10. The CDR3 nucleotides are TGTGCCAGCAGCTTCTCAGCCGGGAGGGCTGGAGATACGCAGTATTTT. Translation: CASSFSAGRAGDTQYF.

In its sample, this clone was seen once. V and J are TRBV5-6 and TRBJ2-3; D is perhaps TRBD1 or TRBD2 (5 bases each). Germline V gene lookup returns CDR1 SGHDT and CDR2 YYEEEE. The CDR3 consists of 14 residues. The ends were cut back, 4 bases at V and 1 base at J, with 10 bases in the middle. This CDR3 reads CASSTGPGTDTQYF. CDR3 sequence (DNA): TGTGCCAGCAGCACGGGACCCGGCACAGATACGCAGTATTTT.

The CDR3 protein is CASSITGGNQETQYF. CDR3 coding DNA: TGTGCCAGTAGTATAACGGGAGGGAATCAAGAGACCCAGTACTTC. This sequence joins TRBV19 and TRBJ2-5; TRBD2 agrees at 8 bases. The CDR3 length is 15 residues. CDR1 and CDR2 from the germline V gene are LNHDA and SQIVND (reference sequence). The trim removed 2 bases at V and 2 bases at J, leaving 4 bases unmatched.

This chain connects TRBV19 to TRBJ2-3; 9 nucleotides agree with TRBD2. After removal of 5 bases from V and 6 bases from J, the junction contained 9 bases not matched to a gene. CDR1 is LNHDA and CDR2 is SQIVND in the germline V gene (reference sequence). This CDR3 contains 15 residues. The CDR3 nucleotides are TGTGCCAGTAGTCCTTCGCTGCGGGAGGGGGATACGCAGTATTTT. As protein: CASSPSLREGDTQYF.

J is TRBJ2-6 and V is TRBV29-1; 7 bases are a match to TRBD1. V dropped 4 bases and J dropped 0; count of bases not matched to a gene: 6. The CDR3 sequence is 16 residues long. Germline V gene sequence: CDR1 SQVTM, CDR2 ANQGSEA. The CDR3 loop is CSVAGDSTSGANVLTF. DNA of the CDR3: TGCAGCGTTGCCGGGGACAGCACCTCTGGGGCCAACGTCCTGACTTTC.

V and J are TRBV9 and TRBJ1-5; no definite D call. The germline gives CDR1 SGDLS, CDR2 YYNGEE. The CDR3 runs to 14 residues. The V gene lost 0 bases and the J gene lost 9 bases, with 13 bases spanning the gap. The CDR3 loop is CASSVADTQGPQHF. CDR3 in DNA: TGTGCCAGCAGCGTAGCTGACACTCAAGGGCCCCAGCATTTT.

The V and J genes are TRBV4-1 and TRBJ2-2; TRBD2 aligns across 9 bases. The CDR3 has 16 amino acids. Germline CDR1 reads MGHRA; CDR2 reads YSYEKL. V was clipped by 8 bases and J by 1 base; unmatched bases: 8. The CDR3 protein is CASVASSGGNTGELFF. As DNA, the CDR3 is TGCGCCAGCGTTGCTAGTAGCGGGGGGAACACCGGGGAGCTGTTTTTT.

V is TRBV4-1 and J is TRBJ2-1; D is ambiguous. CDR1 and CDR2 (germline): MGHRA, YSYEKL. The CDR3 is 16 amino acids. With 0 bases removed from V and 4 bases from J, the gap between germline ends came to 13 bases. The CDR3 region has the DNA TGCGCCAGCAGCCAAGAGTGGAAACAGATATACAATGAGCAGTTCTTC. This codes for CASSQEWKQIYNEQFF.

The V call is TRBV2, the J call TRBJ2-5, with D tentatively TRBD1 or TRBD2 (5 bases each). The J call may be mistaken, given a closer DNA end match to TRBJ2-7. Germline V gene data show CDR1 as SNHLY and CDR2 as FYNNEI. The CDR3 consists of 15 residues. Here the CDR3 DNA reads TGTGCCAGCAGTGATCCCGGGACGCGCCCCTACGAGCAGTACTTC. Encoded protein: CASSDPGTRPYEQYF.

The genes are TRBV7-6 and TRBJ2-7, with a weak D call TRBD2 (5 bases). CDR1 and CDR2 from the germline V gene are SGHVS and FNYEAQ. The CDR3 runs to 12 residues. Trimming removed 6 bases at V and 6 bases at J, with 12 bases between. The CDR3 nucleotides are TGTGCCAGCAGTCCAGCCCGGGGCGAGCAGTACTTC. Translation gives CASSPARGEQYF.

The CDR3 protein is CASSLLAASTDTQYF. DNA for the CDR3: TGTGCCAGCAGCTTATTGGCAGCTAGCACAGATACGCAGTATTTT. The chain recombines TRBV7-9 with TRBJ2-3; D call uncertain. CDR1 is SEHNR, CDR2 FQNEAQ, per germline (reference sequence). The CDR3 loop spans 15 amino acids. Trimming pared 2 bases from V and 0 bases from J, leaving 9 bases between.